The present T cell receptor (beta chain) was sequenced within a study of cytomegalovirus exposure and HLA in healthy donors. Overall study context: T cells numbering around 180 million yielded some 120 million unique TCR beta sequences in an earlier analysis. Whole-study results and caveats: Previous analysis showed most TCR beta V segments were productive about 90% or about 30% of the time. A later analysis linked a missense variant in DCLRE1C to the trimming of TCR beta V and J genes.

The ends lost 3 bases at V and 2 bases at J; junction bases unmatched: 9. The CDR3 runs to 16 residues. Germline CDR1 KGHSH, CDR2 LQKENI. This clone has just a few counts. Antigen specificity is unknown. The PCR used 60 Vbeta and 13 Jbeta primers. Generated by immunoSEQ multiplex PCR, the TCRdb table keeps only in-frame clones and is missing some. The sample comprises about 82,000 clones, roughly 80% of which are singletons, and 13% rests with the top ten. Each donor was healthy, and each was a bone marrow donor. The V gene is TRBV18, the J gene TRBJ1-2; TRBD1 agrees at 7 bases. Material: PBMCs. The sequence came from a human donor in good health. This CDR3 reads CASSPYETGNNYGYTF. Here the CDR3 DNA reads TGTGCCAGCTCACCGTATGAGACAGGGAACAACTATGGCTACACCTTC.